This T cell receptor beta chain comes out of a study of T cell repertoires in cytomegalovirus infection. About the research overall: Both recently identified HLA-C-restricted and well-studied HLA-B-restricted CMV epitopes were used in the study. Indicated by public TCR beta signatures were CMV infection and matching HLA type.

This clonotype was seen a few times. Its target is unknown. MiXCR was run by TCRdb on the reads, yielding one entry per CDR3 protein. The sample includes fewer than 350,000 distinct CDR3 sequences, 25% to 30% of them seen just once. Points from the study as a whole: The ex vivo response was dominated by HLA-C-restricted CMV-specific TCR beta clonotypes. Pooled public TCR beta family frequency picked out CMV carriers with the relevant HLA.

The sample in question was cultured PBMCs, obtained from culture after CMV antigen stimulation. The TCR comes from a human donor in good health (CMV status not recorded). Some clones in this sample may be carry-over from other donors' samples.

This CDR3 reads CASQRSGTDTQYF. The CDR3 nucleotides are TGTGCCAGCCAACGGAGCGGGACAGATACGCAGTATTTT. The chain is built from TRBV12-3 or TRBV12-4 and TRBJ2-3; maybe TRBD2 (6 bases). Trimming pared 8 bases from V and 3 bases from J, leaving 12 bases between. CDR3 length: 13 residues.